This T cell receptor (beta chain) emerged from a study of T cell responses to AZD1222 COVID-19 vaccine. Broader study findings: Repertoires in all cases were sampled only once the peak T cell response had passed.

The data were produced by immunoSEQ multiplex PCR, yet TCRdb's version contains in-frame clones alone and is incomplete. The profile covers roughly 150,000 clones, with around 88% appearing a single time and roughly 0.98% taken by the ten largest. On this clone: No antigen is known for it.

With 2 bases removed from V and 4 bases from J, the gap between germline ends came to 9 bases. Germline lookup yields CDR1 MNHEY and CDR2 SVGEGT. The CDR3 contains 14 residues. The specimen was peripheral blood, collected 28 days after the second AZD1222 dose. The sequence was collected from an adult who received the AZD1222 COVID-19 vaccine. The rearrangement uses TRBV6-2 or TRBV6-3 and TRBJ1-5, with D maybe TRBD1 (6 bases). The CDR3 loop reads CASSYARGNQPQHF. CDR3 nucleotide sequence: TGTGCCAGCAGTTACGCCAGGGGAAATCAGCCCCAGCATTTT.